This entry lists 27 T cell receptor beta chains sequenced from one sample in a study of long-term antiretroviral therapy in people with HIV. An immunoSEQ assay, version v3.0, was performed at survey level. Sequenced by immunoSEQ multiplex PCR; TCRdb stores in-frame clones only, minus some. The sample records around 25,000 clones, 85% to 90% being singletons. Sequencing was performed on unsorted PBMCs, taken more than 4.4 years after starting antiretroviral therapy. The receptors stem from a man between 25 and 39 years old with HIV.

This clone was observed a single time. The CDR3: CAWREGLHEQFF. The CDR3, as DNA: TGTGCCTGGAGGGAGGGGCTCCATGAGCAGTTCTTC. This rearrangement joins TRBV30 to TRBJ2-1; TRBD2 is a possible D gene (6 bases). V was shortened by 3 bases and J by 8 bases, with 11 bases between the two germline ends. The germline CDR1 and CDR2 sequences are GTSNPN and SVGIG (reference sequence). This CDR3 spans 12 amino acids.

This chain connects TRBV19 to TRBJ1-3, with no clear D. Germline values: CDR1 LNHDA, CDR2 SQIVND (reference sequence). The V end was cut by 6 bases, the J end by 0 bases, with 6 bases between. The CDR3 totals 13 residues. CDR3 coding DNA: TGTGCCAGTAGCCGCACCTCTGGAAACACCATATATTTT. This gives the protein CASSRTSGNTIYF.

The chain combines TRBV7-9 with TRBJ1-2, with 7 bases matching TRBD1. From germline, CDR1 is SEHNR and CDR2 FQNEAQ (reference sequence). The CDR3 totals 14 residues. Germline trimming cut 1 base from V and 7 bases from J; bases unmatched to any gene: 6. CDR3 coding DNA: TGTGCCAGCAGCTTAGGATATGGACAGGCTGGCTACACCTTC. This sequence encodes CASSLGYGQAGYTF.

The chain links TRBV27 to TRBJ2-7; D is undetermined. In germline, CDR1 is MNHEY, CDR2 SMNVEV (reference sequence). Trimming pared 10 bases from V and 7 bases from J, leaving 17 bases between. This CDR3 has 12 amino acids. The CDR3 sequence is CATRHSLGEQYF. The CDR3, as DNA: TGTGCCACTCGACACTCCCTTGGGGAGCAGTACTTC.

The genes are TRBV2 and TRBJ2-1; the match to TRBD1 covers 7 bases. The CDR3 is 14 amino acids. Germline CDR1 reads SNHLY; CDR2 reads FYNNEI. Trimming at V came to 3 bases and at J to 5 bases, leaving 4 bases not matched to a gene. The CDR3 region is CASSDGQGDNEQFF. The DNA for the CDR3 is TGTGCCAGCAGTGATGGCCAGGGGGACAATGAGCAGTTCTTC.

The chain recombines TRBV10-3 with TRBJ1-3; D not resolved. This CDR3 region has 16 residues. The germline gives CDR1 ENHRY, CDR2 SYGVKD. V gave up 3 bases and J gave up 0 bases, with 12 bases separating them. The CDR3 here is CAISDWGLGSGNTIYF. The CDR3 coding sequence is TGTGCCATCAGTGACTGGGGATTGGGCTCTGGAAACACCATATATTTT.

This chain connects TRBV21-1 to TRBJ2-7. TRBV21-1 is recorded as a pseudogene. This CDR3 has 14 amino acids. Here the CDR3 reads CASSKESLSYEQYF. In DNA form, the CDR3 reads TGTGCCAGCAGCAAAGAGTCCCTCTCCTACGAGCAGTACTTC.

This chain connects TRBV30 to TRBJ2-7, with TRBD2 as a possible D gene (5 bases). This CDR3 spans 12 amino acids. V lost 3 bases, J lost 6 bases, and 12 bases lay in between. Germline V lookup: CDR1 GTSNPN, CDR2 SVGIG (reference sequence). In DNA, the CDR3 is TGTGCCTGGAGGACCATCGGAGGCGAGCAGTACTTC. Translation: CAWRTIGGEQYF.

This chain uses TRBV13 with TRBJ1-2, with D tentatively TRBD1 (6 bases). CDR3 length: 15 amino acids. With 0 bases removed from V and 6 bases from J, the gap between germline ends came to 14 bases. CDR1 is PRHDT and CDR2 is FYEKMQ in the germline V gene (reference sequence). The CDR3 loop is CASSLGQGLPDGYTF. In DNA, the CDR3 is TGTGCCAGCAGCTTAGGACAGGGACTTCCCGATGGCTACACCTTC.

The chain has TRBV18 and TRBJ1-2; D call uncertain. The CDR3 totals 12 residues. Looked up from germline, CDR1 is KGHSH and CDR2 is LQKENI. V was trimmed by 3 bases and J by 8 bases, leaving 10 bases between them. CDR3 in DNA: TGTGCCAGCTCACCCGCCGCCTTCGGCTACACCTTC. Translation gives CASSPAAFGYTF.

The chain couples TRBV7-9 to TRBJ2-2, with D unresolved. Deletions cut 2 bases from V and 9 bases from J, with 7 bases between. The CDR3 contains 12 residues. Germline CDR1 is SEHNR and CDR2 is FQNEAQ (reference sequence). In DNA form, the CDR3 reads TGTGCCAGCAGCTTAACGGACCGGGAGCTGTTTTTT. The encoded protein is CASSLTDRELFF.

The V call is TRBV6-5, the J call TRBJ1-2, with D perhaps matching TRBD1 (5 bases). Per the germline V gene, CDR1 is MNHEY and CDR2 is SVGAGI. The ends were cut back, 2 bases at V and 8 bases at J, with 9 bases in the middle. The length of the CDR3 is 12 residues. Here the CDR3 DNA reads TGTGCCAGCAGTTACGGGGGGGAAGGCTACACCTTC. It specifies CASSYGGEGYTF.

CDR3 sequence reads: CAIGAYIGSDTQYF. CDR3 coding DNA: TGTGCCATCGGTGCGTACATAGGGTCAGATACGCAGTATTTT. This chain connects TRBV6-6 to TRBJ2-3; no clear D. Trimming stripped 10 bases from V and 4 bases from J, with 18 bases between. Germline CDR1 MNHNY, CDR2 SVGAGI (reference sequence). CDR3 length equals 14 residues.

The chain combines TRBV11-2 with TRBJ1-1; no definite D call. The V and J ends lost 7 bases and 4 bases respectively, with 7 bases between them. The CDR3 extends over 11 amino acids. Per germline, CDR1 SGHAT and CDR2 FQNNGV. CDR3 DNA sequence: TGTGCCAGCACCCCGGGCACTGAAGCTTTCTTT. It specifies CASTPGTEAFF.

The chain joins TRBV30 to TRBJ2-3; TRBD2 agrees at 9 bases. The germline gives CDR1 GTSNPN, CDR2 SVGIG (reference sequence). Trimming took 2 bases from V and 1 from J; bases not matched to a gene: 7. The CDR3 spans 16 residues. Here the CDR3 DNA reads TGTGCCTGGAGTCTTTCATTAGCGGGGGGCACAGATACGCAGTATTTT. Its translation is CAWSLSLAGGTDTQYF.

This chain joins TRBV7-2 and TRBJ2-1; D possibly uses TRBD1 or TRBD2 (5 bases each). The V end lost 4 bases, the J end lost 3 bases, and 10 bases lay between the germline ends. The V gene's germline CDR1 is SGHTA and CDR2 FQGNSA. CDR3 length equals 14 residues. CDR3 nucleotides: TGTGCCAGCAGCTCGGGGACCATCTACAATGAGCAGTTCTTC. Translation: CASSSGTIYNEQFF.

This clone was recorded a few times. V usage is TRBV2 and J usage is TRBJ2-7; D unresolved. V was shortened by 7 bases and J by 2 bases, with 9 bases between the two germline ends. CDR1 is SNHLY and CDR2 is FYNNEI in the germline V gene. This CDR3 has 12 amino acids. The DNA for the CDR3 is TGTGCCAGCATGGAACGCACCTACGAGCAGTACTTC. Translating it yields CASMERTYEQYF.

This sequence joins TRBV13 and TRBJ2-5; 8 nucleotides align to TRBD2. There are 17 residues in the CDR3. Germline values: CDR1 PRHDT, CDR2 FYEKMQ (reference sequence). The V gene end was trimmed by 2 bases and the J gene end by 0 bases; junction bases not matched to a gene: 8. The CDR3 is CASSLLVAGKYQETQYF. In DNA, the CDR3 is TGTGCCAGCAGCTTATTAGTAGCGGGAAAGTACCAAGAGACCCAGTACTTC. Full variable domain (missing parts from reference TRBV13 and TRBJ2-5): AAGVIQSPRHLIKEKRETATLKCYPIPRHDTVYWYQQGPGQDPQFLISFYEKMQSDKGSIPDRFSAQQFSDYHSELNMSSLELGDSALYFCASSLLVAGKYQETQYFGPGTRLLVL.

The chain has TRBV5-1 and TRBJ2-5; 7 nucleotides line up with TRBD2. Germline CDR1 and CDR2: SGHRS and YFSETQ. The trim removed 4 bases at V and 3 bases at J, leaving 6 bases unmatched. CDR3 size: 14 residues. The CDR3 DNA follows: TGCGCCAGCAGCCCGGGGACTATTGAAGAGACCCAGTACTTC. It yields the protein CASSPGTIEETQYF. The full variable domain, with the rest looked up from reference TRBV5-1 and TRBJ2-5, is KAGVTQTPRYLIKTRGQQVTLSCSPISGHRSVSWYQQTPGQGLQFLFEYFSETQRNKGNFPGRFSGRQFSNSRSEMNVSTLELGDSALYLCASSPGTIEETQYFGPGTRLLVL.

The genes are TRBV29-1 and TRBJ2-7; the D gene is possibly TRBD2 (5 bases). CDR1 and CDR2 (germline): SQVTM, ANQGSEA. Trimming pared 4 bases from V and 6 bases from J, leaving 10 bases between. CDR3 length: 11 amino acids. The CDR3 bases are TGCAGCGTTGTGTTCGGGGTCGAGCAGTACTTC. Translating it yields CSVVFGVEQYF.

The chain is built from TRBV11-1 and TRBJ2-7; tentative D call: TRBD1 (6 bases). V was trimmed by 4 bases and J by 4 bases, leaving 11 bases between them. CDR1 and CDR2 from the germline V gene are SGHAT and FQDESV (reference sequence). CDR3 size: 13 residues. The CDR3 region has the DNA TGTGCCAGCAGCTCCCGGACAGTATACGAGCAGTACTTC. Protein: CASSSRTVYEQYF.

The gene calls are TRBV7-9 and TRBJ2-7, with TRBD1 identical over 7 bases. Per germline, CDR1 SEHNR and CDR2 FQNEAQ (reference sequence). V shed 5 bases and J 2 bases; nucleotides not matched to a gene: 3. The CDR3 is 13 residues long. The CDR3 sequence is CASSPGQPYEQYF. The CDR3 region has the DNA TGTGCCAGCAGCCCGGGACAGCCCTACGAGCAGTACTTC.

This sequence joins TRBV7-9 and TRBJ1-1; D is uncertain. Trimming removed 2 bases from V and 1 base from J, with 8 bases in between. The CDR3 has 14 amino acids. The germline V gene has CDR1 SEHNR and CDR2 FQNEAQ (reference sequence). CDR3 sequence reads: CASSLFLRNTEAFF. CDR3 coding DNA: TGTGCCAGCAGCTTATTCTTGAGGAACACTGAAGCTTTCTTT.

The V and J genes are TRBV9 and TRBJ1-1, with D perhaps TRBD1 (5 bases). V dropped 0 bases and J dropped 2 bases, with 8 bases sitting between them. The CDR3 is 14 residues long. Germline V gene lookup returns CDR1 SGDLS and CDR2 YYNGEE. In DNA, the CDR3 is TGTGCCAGCAGCGTAGGGGGGGACAACACTGAAGCTTTCTTT. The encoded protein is CASSVGGDNTEAFF.

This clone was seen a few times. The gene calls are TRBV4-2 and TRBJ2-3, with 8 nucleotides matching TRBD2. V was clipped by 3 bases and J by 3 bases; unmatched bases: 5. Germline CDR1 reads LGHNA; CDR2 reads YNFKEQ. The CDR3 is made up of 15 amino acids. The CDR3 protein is CASSQDGGGTDTQYF. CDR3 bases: TGTGCCAGCAGCCAGGATGGCGGGGGGACAGATACGCAGTATTTT.

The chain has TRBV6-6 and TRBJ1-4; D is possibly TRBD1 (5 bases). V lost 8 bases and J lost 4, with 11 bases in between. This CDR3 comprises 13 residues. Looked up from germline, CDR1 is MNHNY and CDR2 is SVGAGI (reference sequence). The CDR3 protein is CASSRGYNEKLFF. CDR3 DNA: TGTGCCAGCTCAAGGGGTTATAATGAAAAACTGTTTTTT.

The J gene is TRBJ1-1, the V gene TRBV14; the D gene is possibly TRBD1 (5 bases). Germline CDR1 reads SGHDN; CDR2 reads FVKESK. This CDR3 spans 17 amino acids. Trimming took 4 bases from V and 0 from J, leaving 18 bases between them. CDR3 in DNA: TGTGCCAGCAGCCCTCATAGGGACGTCCGCATGAACACTGAAGCTTTCTTT. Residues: CASSPHRDVRMNTEAFF. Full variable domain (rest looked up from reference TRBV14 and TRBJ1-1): EAGVTQFPSHSVIEKGQTVTLRCDPISGHDNLYWYRRVMGKEIKFLLHFVKESKQDESGMPNNRFLAERTGGTYSTLKVQPAELEDSGVYFCASSPHRDVRMNTEAFFGQGTRLTVV.